This T cell receptor beta chain was recorded in a study of blood T cell repertoires in COVID-19. At the level of the study: From T cells, B-cell-depleted T cells, or PBMCs came the material, which was cDNA or gDNA.

Those enrolled in Seattle joined during active infection and were followed longitudinally afterward. Per the authors' pipeline: How many nucleated cells were present was estimated from reference gene primer amplification. The assay was immunoSEQ multiplex PCR, and TCRdb's table has in-frame clones only and misses some. V and J calls and clone size follow that table, whereas D and trimming were derived from the DNA. Of a few hundred thousand clones listed, 80% to 90% are singletons. The sequencing input was peripheral blood. This clonotype was obtained from a woman older than 75 with COVID-19, enrolled during active disease.

CDR3 DNA sequence: TGTGCCAGCAGCATCGCCGGGACAGGGTACGAGCAGTACTTC. Translating it yields CASSIAGTGYEQYF. The V and J genes are TRBV7-9 and TRBJ2-7; 9 bases match TRBD1. Germline-derived CDR1 and CDR2 are SEHNR and FQNEAQ (reference sequence). With 5 bases clipped from V and 4 bases from J, the junction kept 6 bases outside the gene matches. The CDR3 has 14 residues.